These 26 T cell receptor beta chains originate from one sample sequenced in a study of T cell repertoires in cytomegalovirus infection. One entry per CDR3 protein results from TCRdb running MiXCR on the reads. The sample includes nearly 650,000 distinct CDR3 sequences, less than 25% seen only once; the top ten take roughly 8%. The sequencing sample was made of CD8+ T cells from PBMCs. These receptors were collected from a human donor in good health (CMV status not recorded). Some clones in this sample may be carry-over from other donors' samples.

This clonotype occurred a few times. The chain is built from TRBV20-1 and TRBJ2-7, with D uncertain. Germline V gene sequence: CDR1 DFQATT, CDR2 SNEGSKA (reference sequence). The germline V and J ends were trimmed by 0 bases and 6 bases, with 12 bases remaining between them. There are 13 residues in the CDR3. CDR3 in amino acids: CSARDLGSSEQYF. CDR3 sequence (DNA): TGCAGTGCTAGAGATCTCGGGTCTAGCGAGCAGTACTTC.

With respect to this clonotype: A clone one base away is much larger, so this may be a read error. This chain's CDR3 is CANSDLARDRFNQPQHF. CDR3 coding DNA: TGTGCCAACAGTGACCTAGCCCGGGACAGATTCAATCAGCCCCAGCATTTT. The gene calls are TRBV2 and TRBJ1-5, with TRBD1 matching over 7 bases. This CDR3 has 17 amino acids. Per germline, CDR1 SNHLY and CDR2 FYNNEI.

This clonotype was counted a few times. The chain uses TRBV6-6 and TRBJ1-5; D is unclear. The V gene's germline CDR1 is MNHNY and CDR2 SVGAGI (reference sequence). There are 18 residues in the CDR3. The ends were cut back, 6 bases at V and 0 bases at J, with 21 bases in the middle. In DNA, the CDR3 is TGTGCCAGCAGCCCGACCCGACCCGATACCCATAGCAATCAGCCCCAGCATTTT. This gives the protein CASSPTRPDTHSNQPQHF.

This clonotype has a count of ten or more. The chain employs TRBV12-5 and TRBJ2-3, with 10 bases fitting TRBD1. Germline CDR1 and CDR2: LGHNT and FRNRAP. The CDR3 contains 18 residues. The trim removed 4 bases at V and 1 base at J, leaving 11 bases unmatched. CDR3 amino acids: CASGYTRAGTGGTDTQYF. The CDR3 DNA reads as TGTGCTAGTGGTTACACCAGAGCCGGGACAGGGGGCACAGATACGCAGTATTTT.

The sample holds one count of this clonotype. The rearrangement links TRBV6-6 to TRBJ2-3, with D possibly matching TRBD2 (5 bases). Germline assignment: CDR1 MNHNY and CDR2 SVGAGI (reference sequence). The CDR3 contains 13 residues. V dropped 5 bases and J dropped 6 bases, with 12 bases sitting between them. In DNA form, the CDR3 reads TGTGCCAGCAGTGTATACGGGGTGGATACGCAGTATTTT. The encoded protein is CASSVYGVDTQYF.

The chain is built from TRBV29-1 and TRBJ2-7; unclear D gene. The CDR3 spans 13 residues. Germline-derived CDR1 and CDR2 are SQVTM and ANQGSEA. V was shortened by 3 bases and J by 6 bases, with 15 bases between the two germline ends. The CDR3 DNA sequence: TGCAGCGTTGATTGGGAAGAAGGTGTCGAGCAGTACTTC. The encoded protein is CSVDWEEGVEQYF.

This clonotype was observed a handful of times. The chain joins TRBV2 to TRBJ1-2; a possible D gene is TRBD1 (5 bases). The V gene lost 10 bases and the J gene lost 11 bases, with 14 bases spanning the gap. Germline CDR1 and CDR2: SNHLY and FYNNEI. The CDR3 runs 10 residues. DNA for the CDR3: TGTGCCACCCACACTAGGGGATACACCTTC. It is translated as CATHTRGYTF.

This clonotype was seen repeatedly, ten times or more. The rearrangement joins TRBV7-2 to TRBJ2-7; D uncertain. Germline lookup yields CDR1 SGHTA and CDR2 FQGNSA. CDR3 length equals 13 residues. V was clipped by 5 bases and J by 6 bases, with 14 bases between them. CDR3 amino acids: CASSQSGWGEQYV. CDR3 coding DNA: TGTGCCAGCAGCCAATCGGGTTGGGGCGAGCAGTACGTC.

In its sample, this clonotype was seen a few times. The chain links TRBV10-3 to TRBJ2-3; 8 nucleotides line up with TRBD2. V trimming: 4 bases; J trimming: 1 base; junction bases outside the gene matches: 4. Germline CDR1 is ENHRY and CDR2 is SYGVKD. CDR3 length: 15 amino acids. The CDR3 spells CAISVSGARTDTQYF. CDR3 bases: TGTGCCATCAGTGTTAGCGGGGCTCGCACAGATACGCAGTATTTT.

This clonotype was picked up a small number of times. This rearrangement joins TRBV2 to TRBJ1-1; D remains ambiguous. CDR3 length: 12 residues. The germline gives CDR1 SNHLY, CDR2 FYNNEI. V was clipped by 10 bases and J by 8 bases, with 17 bases between them. DNA of the CDR3: TGTGCCAAAACCCCGGGCCCGCTGGAAGCTTTCTTT. It specifies CAKTPGPLEAFF.

This clonotype was observed a few times. J is TRBJ2-1 and V is TRBV7-4; 7 nucleotides line up with TRBD1. Germline assignment: CDR1 SGHVT and CDR2 SQSDAQ. The CDR3 contains 16 residues. Trimming at V came to 0 bases and at J to 4 bases, leaving 6 bases not matched to a gene. For the CDR3, the DNA is TGTGCCAGCAGCTTAGCCGAGGGGGCGGATTACAATGAGCAGTTCTTC. It codes for CASSLAEGADYNEQFF.

This clonotype occurred a few times. The rearrangement uses TRBV6-5 and TRBJ1-5; tentatively, D is TRBD1 (6 bases). Germline-derived CDR1 and CDR2 are MNHEY and SVGAGI. The CDR3 spans 17 residues. The ends were cut back, 6 bases at V and 0 bases at J, with 18 bases in the middle. The CDR3 spells CASRKGGEYYSNQPQHF. In nucleotides, the CDR3 is TGTGCCAGCAGAAAAGGGGGGGAGTATTATAGCAATCAGCCCCAGCATTTT.

A few counts support this clonotype. V usage is TRBV28 and J usage is TRBJ2-2, with TRBD2 as a possible D gene (5 bases). The germline gives CDR1 MDHEN, CDR2 SYDVKM. V lost 5 bases, J lost 0 bases, and 7 bases lay in between. The CDR3 runs 14 residues. The CDR3, as DNA: TGTGCCAGCAGTGACTATACGAACACCGGGGAGCTGTTTTTT. The encoded protein is CASSDYTNTGELFF.

The table lists this clonotype with many counts. The chain links TRBV7-8 to TRBJ1-1, with 7 bases aligning to TRBD1. The CDR3 is 15 amino acids. V shed 3 bases and J 0 bases; nucleotides not matched to a gene: 4. Germline V gene data show CDR1 as SGHVS and CDR2 as FQNEAQ. The CDR3 is CASSFGGQMNTEAFF. CDR3 nucleotides: TGTGCCAGCAGCTTTGGGGGACAGATGAACACTGAAGCTTTCTTT. The entire variable domain, with the rest obtained from reference TRBV7-8 and TRBJ1-1, is as follows: GAGVSQSPRYKVAKRGQDVALRCDPISGHVSLFWYQQALGQGPEFLTYFQNEAQLDKSGLPSDRFFAERPEGSVSTLKIQRTQQEDSAVYLCASSFGGQMNTEAFFGQGTRLTVV.

This clonotype was observed many times. V and J are TRBV7-8 and TRBJ2-5; 8 bases agree with TRBD2. V lost 0 bases, J lost 4 bases, and 4 bases stayed unmatched. The CDR3 consists of 15 residues. Germline V CDR1 and CDR2: SGHVS, FQNEAQ. CDR3 coding DNA: TGTGCCAGCAGCTTAGCCTCGGGGGGGGGAGAGACCCAGTACTTC. Translation: CASSLASGGGETQYF.

J is TRBJ2-3 and V is TRBV25-1; 7 bases fit TRBD1. This CDR3 has 14 amino acids. Germline CDR1 MGHDK, CDR2 SYGVNS. V shed 6 bases, J shed 4 bases, and the junction held 7 bases outside the gene matches. CDR3: CASSTGARADTQYF. Written as DNA, the CDR3 is TGTGCCAGCAGCACAGGGGCGCGAGCAGATACGCAGTATTTT.

This clonotype was picked up many times. The chain recombines TRBV12-3 or TRBV12-4 with TRBJ2-3; 8 bases are a match to TRBD1. The junction had 6 bases not matched to a gene; V was cut back by 7 bases and J by 0 bases. This CDR3 region has 15 residues. The chain's CDR3 is CASTSGQGSTDTQYF. Here the CDR3 DNA reads TGTGCCAGCACCTCCGGACAGGGCAGCACAGATACGCAGTATTTT.

V usage is TRBV15 and J usage is TRBJ1-1; D unclear. CDR3 length: 13 residues. Germline loops: CDR1 LNHNV, CDR2 YYDKDF (reference sequence). V was trimmed by 0 bases and J by 4 bases, leaving 6 bases between them. CDR3 in DNA: TGTGCCACCAGCAGAGATCGAGCCACTGAAGCTTTCTTT. Translation gives CATSRDRATEAFF.

This clonotype was observed a few times. This chain links TRBV9 with TRBJ2-1; D might be TRBD1 (6 bases). Trimming took 0 bases from V and 5 from J, leaving 12 bases between them. The CDR3 covers 15 residues. Germline values: CDR1 SGDLS, CDR2 YYNGEE. CDR3: CASSVEGHQDNEQFF. CDR3 in DNA: TGTGCCAGCAGCGTAGAGGGACACCAAGACAATGAGCAGTTCTTC.

V usage is TRBV14 and J usage is TRBJ1-1; 8 nucleotides align to TRBD1. Germline V gene data show CDR1 as SGHDN and CDR2 as FVKESK. CDR3 length: 16 amino acids. V dropped 2 bases and J dropped 5; count of bases not matched to a gene: 10. The CDR3 DNA reads as TGTGCCAGCAGCCAACCCTTCCAGGGGGCGAGGACTGAAGCTTTCTTT. As protein: CASSQPFQGARTEAFF.

Many counts were recorded for this clonotype. J is TRBJ1-2 and V is TRBV12-3 or TRBV12-4; the match to TRBD1 covers 8 bases. The V segment lost 6 bases and the J segment 3 bases; nucleotides outside the gene matches: 12. The CDR3 runs 16 residues. CDR3 sequence (DNA): TGTGCCAGCAGACACCCAACAGGGGGTGACGACTATGGCTACACCTTC. Residues: CASRHPTGGDDYGYTF.

The chain is built from TRBV29-1 and TRBJ2-1; 10 positions match TRBD1. The CDR3 covers 12 residues. V shed 7 bases, J shed 9 bases, and the junction held 6 bases outside the gene matches. Germline CDR1 SQVTM, CDR2 ANQGSEA. Written as DNA, the CDR3 is TGCAGCGGTGGGACAGGGGACGTTGAGCAGTTCTTC. It encodes CSGGTGDVEQFF.

The chain carries TRBV29-1 and TRBJ2-2; 8 bases align to TRBD1. V was clipped by 2 bases and J by 4 bases; unmatched bases: 6. The length of the CDR3 is 15 residues. Germline V gene sequence: CDR1 SQVTM, CDR2 ANQGSEA. CDR3 bases: TGCAGCGTTGAACCCCAGGGGGCGTTCACCGGGGAGCTGTTTTTT. Amino acid sequence: CSVEPQGAFTGELFF.

The table lists this clonotype with many counts. The V call is TRBV2, the J call TRBJ2-1, with 8 bases lining up with TRBD1. The CDR3 runs to 16 residues. Germline CDR1 reads SNHLY; CDR2 reads FYNNEI. Trimming removed 3 bases from V and 1 base from J; junction bases left unmatched: 5. The CDR3 reads CASSDYQGASYNEQFF. The CDR3 bases are TGTGCCAGCAGTGATTATCAGGGGGCATCCTACAATGAGCAGTTCTTC. Drawing the rest from reference TRBV2 and TRBJ2-1, the complete variable domain is EPEVTQTPSHQVTQMGQEVILRCVPISNHLYFYWYRQILGQKVEFLVSFYNNEISEKSEIFDDQFSVERPDGSNFTLKIRSTKLEDSAMYFCASSDYQGASYNEQFFGPGTRLTVL.

This clonotype turned up a few times. This sequence joins TRBV4-1 and TRBJ2-1; tentatively, D is TRBD2 (6 bases). The CDR3 is made up of 16 amino acids. Deletions cut 1 base from V and 0 bases from J, with 10 bases between. Germline CDR1 reads MGHRA; CDR2 reads YSYEKL. The CDR3 spells CASSQVVGGSYNEQFF. CDR3 in DNA: TGCGCCAGCAGCCAAGTTGTCGGGGGCTCCTACAATGAGCAGTTCTTC.

This clonotype was observed many times. The J gene is TRBJ1-3, the V gene TRBV7-4; tentatively, D is TRBD1 (6 bases). CDR3 length: 14 residues. V was cut by 6 bases and J by 0 bases, with 9 bases left in between. CDR1 SGHVT and CDR2 SQSDAQ come from the germline V gene. DNA of the CDR3: TGTGCCAGCAGACAGGGTAGCTCTGGAAACACCATATATTTT. The encoded protein is CASRQGSSGNTIYF.